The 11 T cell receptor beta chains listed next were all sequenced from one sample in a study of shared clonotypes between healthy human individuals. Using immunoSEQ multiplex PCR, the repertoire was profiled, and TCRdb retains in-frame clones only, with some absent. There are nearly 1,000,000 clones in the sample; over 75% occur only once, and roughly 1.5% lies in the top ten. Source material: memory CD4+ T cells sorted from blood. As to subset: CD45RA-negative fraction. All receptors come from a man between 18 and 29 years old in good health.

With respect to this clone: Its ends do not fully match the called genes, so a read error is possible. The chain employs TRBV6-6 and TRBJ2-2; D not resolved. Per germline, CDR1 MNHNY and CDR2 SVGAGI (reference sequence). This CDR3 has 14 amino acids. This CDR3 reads CASSYLGNAGELFF. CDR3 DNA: TGTGCCAGCAGTTATCTTGGGAACGCCGGGGAGCTGTTTTTT.

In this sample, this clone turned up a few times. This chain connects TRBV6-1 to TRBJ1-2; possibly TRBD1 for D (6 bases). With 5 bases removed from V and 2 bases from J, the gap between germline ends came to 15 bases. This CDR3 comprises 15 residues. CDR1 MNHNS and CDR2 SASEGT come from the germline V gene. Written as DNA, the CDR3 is TGTGCCAGCAGTCCCAGAATAGGACAGAACTATGGCTACACCTTC. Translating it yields CASSPRIGQNYGYTF.

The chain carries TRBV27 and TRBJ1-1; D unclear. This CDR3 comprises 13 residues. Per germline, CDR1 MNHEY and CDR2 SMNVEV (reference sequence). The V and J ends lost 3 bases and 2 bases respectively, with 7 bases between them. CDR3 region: CASSFSSNTEAFF. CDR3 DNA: TGTGCCAGCAGTTTTAGCTCCAACACTGAAGCTTTCTTT.

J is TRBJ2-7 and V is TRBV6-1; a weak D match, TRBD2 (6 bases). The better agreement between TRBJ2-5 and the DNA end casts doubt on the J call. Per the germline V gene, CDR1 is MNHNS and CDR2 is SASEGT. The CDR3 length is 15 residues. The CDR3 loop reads CASSDFTGVKETQYF. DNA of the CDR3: TGTGCCAGCAGTGATTTCACGGGGGTAAAAGAGACCCAGTACTTC.

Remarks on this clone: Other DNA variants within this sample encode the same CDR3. The CDR3 spells CASSDRTGGGYGYTF. As DNA, the CDR3 is TGTGCCAGCAGTGATAGGACAGGGGGAGGCTATGGCTACACCTTC. The V and J genes are TRBV6-1 and TRBJ1-2; 10 nucleotides align to TRBD1. The V segment lost 3 bases and the J segment 4 bases; nucleotides outside the gene matches: 5. This CDR3 contains 15 residues. The germline V gene encodes CDR1 MNHNS and CDR2 SASEGT.

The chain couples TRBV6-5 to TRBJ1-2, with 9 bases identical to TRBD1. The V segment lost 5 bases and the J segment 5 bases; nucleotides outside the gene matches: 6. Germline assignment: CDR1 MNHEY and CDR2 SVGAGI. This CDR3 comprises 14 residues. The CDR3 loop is CASSAGQGRYGYTF. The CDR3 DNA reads TGTGCCAGCAGTGCGGGACAGGGCCGATATGGCTACACCTTC.

CDR3 sequence: CASSSGRISYNEQFF. CDR3 sequence (DNA): TGCGCCAGCAGTAGCGGGAGGATATCCTACAATGAGCAGTTCTTC. The rearrangement joins TRBV5-1 to TRBJ2-1, with TRBD2 matching over 10 bases. In germline, CDR1 is SGHRS, CDR2 YFSETQ. This CDR3 contains 15 residues. J lost 1 base, V lost 5 bases, and 3 bases had no gene match.

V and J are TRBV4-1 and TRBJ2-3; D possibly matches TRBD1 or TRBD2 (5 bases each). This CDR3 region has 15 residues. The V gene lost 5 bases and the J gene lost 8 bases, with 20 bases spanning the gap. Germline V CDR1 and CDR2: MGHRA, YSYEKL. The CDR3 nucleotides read TGCGCCAGCAGCAAGTCCGGGACCGTCTTGGGTACGCAGTATTTT. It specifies CASSKSGTVLGTQYF.

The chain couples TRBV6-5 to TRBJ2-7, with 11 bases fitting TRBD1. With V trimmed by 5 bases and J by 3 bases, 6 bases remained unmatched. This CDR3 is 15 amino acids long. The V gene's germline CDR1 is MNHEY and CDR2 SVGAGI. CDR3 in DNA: TGTGCCAGCAGTAGCGGCGGGACAGGGGGCTACGAGCAGTACTTC. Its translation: CASSSGGTGGYEQYF.

CDR3 bases: TGTGCCAGCAGCCATGCTAGCTCTTACGAGCAGTTCTTC. Translating gives CASSHASSYEQFF. The chain joins TRBV4-2 to TRBJ2-1; D possibly corresponds to TRBD2 (5 bases). Germline-derived CDR1 and CDR2 are LGHNA and YNFKEQ. The V gene lost 3 bases and the J gene lost 10 bases, with 13 bases spanning the gap. This CDR3 has 13 amino acids.

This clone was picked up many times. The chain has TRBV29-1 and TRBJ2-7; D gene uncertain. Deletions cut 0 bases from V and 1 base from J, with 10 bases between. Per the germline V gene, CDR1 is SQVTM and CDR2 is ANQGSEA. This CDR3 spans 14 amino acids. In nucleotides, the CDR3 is TGCAGCGTTGAAGATCGTCCCGGTTCCTACGAGCAGTACTTC. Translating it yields CSVEDRPGSYEQYF.